This T cell receptor beta chain is drawn from a study of vaccination effects on CD4 cells after COVID-19. In the study overall: Sampling occurred a median 72 days post second dose, range 14 to 241. Whole-study results and caveats: Early post-infection timepoints were absent, and convalescent patients were few.

An approximately 10-day culture period preceded the isolation of CD4+ T cells. Participants each got two BNT162b2 or mRNA-1273 vaccine doses. IL-2 medium was substituted for half the medium on days 3 and 7. Germline V CDR1 and CDR2: SNHLY, FYNNEI. The CDR3 covers 13 residues. The ends were cut back, 6 bases at V and 8 bases at J, with 14 bases in the middle. Measured with immunoSEQ multiplex PCR; TCRdb has only the in-frame clones, and not every one. The table records approximately 74,000 clones, around 70% of them present only once. With respect to this clone: Antigen: not known.

The sequencing used CD4+ T cells from PBMCs cultured without peptide, collected after COVID-19 vaccination. The receptor was isolated from a human donor who received a COVID-19 vaccine. V is TRBV2 and J is TRBJ1-5, with D perhaps TRBD1 (5 bases). CDR3 in DNA: TGTGCCAGCAGCACGGGACGCCGCGAGCCCCAGCATTTT. Its translation: CASSTGRREPQHF.